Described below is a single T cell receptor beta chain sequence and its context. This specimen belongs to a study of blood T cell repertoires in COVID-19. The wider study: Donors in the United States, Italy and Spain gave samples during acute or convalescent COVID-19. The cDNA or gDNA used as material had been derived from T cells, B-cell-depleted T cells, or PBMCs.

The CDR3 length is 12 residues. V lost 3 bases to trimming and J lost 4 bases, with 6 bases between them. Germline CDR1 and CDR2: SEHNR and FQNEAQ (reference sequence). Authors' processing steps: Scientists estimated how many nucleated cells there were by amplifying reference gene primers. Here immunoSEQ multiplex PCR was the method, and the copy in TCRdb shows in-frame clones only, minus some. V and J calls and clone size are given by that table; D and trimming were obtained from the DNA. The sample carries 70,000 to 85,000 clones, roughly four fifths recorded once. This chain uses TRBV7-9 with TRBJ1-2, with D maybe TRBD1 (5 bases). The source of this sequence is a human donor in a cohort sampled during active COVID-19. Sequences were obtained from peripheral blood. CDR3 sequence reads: CASSFRGYGYTF. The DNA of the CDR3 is TGTGCCAGCAGCTTTAGGGGCTATGGCTACACCTTC.